The next 18 T cell receptor beta chains were all read from a single sample in a study of cytomegalovirus exposure and HLA in healthy donors. The PCR used 60 Vbeta and 13 Jbeta primers. Using immunoSEQ multiplex PCR, the repertoire was profiled, and TCRdb retains in-frame clones only, with some absent. The profile shows 110,000 or so clones, 74% of them singletons. Sequenced input: PBMCs. These receptors came from a woman aged 40-49 years in good health and CMV-seropositive.

The chain employs TRBV7-6 and TRBJ1-2; TRBD1 aligns across 8 bases. J gave up 8 bases and V 0 bases, and 5 bases lay outside the gene matches. CDR3 length: 14 residues. CDR1 and CDR2 from the germline V gene are SGHVS and FNYEAQ. The CDR3 coding sequence is TGTGCCAGCAGCTTAGCGGGCAGGGGGCGAGGCTACACCTTC. Translation gives CASSLAGRGRGYTF.

As concerns this clone: One end of the junction fails to match germline, which may point to a read error. The V and J genes are TRBV7-9 and TRBJ2-7; 13 bases map to TRBD2. This CDR3 region has 15 residues. Germline values: CDR1 SEHNR, CDR2 FQNEAQ (reference sequence). The CDR3, as DNA: TGTTCCAGCAGCTTACTAGCGGGAGGGCCATACGAGCAGTACTTC. Protein: CSSSLLAGGPYEQYF.

This chain links TRBV5-6 with TRBJ2-4; 16 bases fit TRBD2. After removal of 4 bases from V and 6 bases from J, the junction contained 7 bases not matched to a gene. Germline-derived CDR1 and CDR2 are SGHDT and YYEEEE. The CDR3 has 17 residues. The CDR3 sequence: CASSLGLAGGRANIQYF. The CDR3 coding sequence is TGTGCCAGCAGCCTGGGACTAGCGGGGGGGCGGGCAAACATTCAGTACTTC.

CDR3 DNA: TGTGCCAGCAGCCCTCGGGACAGGGGTATTTACAATGAGCAGTTCTTC. Translating it yields CASSPRDRGIYNEQFF. The chain links TRBV9 to TRBJ2-1; 10 bases fit TRBD1. This CDR3 contains 16 residues. V shed 4 bases and J 4 bases; nucleotides not matched to a gene: 8. Germline V CDR1 and CDR2: SGDLS, YYNGEE.

This sequence joins TRBV4-2 and TRBJ2-3, with 7 positions matching TRBD2. The germline gives CDR1 LGHNA, CDR2 YNFKEQ. Trimming took 0 bases from V and 6 from J; bases not matched to a gene: 12. This CDR3 is built from 17 residues. The CDR3, as DNA: TGTGCCAGCAGCCAAGATCGGGCGGGGGTGAGTTTGGATACGCAGTATTTT. This translates into CASSQDRAGVSLDTQYF.

The genes are TRBV7-9 and TRBJ1-2; no firm D call. Germline-derived CDR1 and CDR2 are SEHNR and FQNEAQ (reference sequence). The CDR3 loop spans 15 amino acids. Trimming removed 5 bases from V and 4 bases from J, with 17 bases in between. The CDR3 nucleotides are TGTGCCAGCAGCCCGGTCTTACGGGGAGTCTATGGCTACACCTTC. As protein: CASSPVLRGVYGYTF.

The table lists this clone with a count of one. This chain joins TRBV29-1 and TRBJ2-7; D gene ambiguous. This CDR3 comprises 14 residues. V was shortened by 3 bases and J by 2 bases, with 14 bases between the two germline ends. Germline values: CDR1 SQVTM, CDR2 ANQGSEA. CDR3 bases: TGCAGCGTTGAGCCAGGTCCAGGCGCCTACGAGCAGTACTTC. The encoded protein is CSVEPGPGAYEQYF.

The chain couples TRBV9 to TRBJ2-5; TRBD2 matches at 7 bases. V shed 0 bases and J 3 bases; nucleotides not matched to a gene: 5. The CDR3 totals 15 residues. Germline values: CDR1 SGDLS, CDR2 YYNGEE. The CDR3 reads CASSVGLAAKETQYF. The DNA of the CDR3 is TGTGCCAGCAGCGTAGGGCTAGCGGCTAAAGAGACCCAGTACTTC.

V usage is TRBV11-3 and J usage is TRBJ2-1; D is perhaps TRBD2 (5 bases). The CDR3 totals 13 residues. The germline gives CDR1 SGHNT, CDR2 YENEEA. The V gene lost 2 bases and the J gene lost 13 bases, with 15 bases spanning the gap. DNA of the CDR3: TGTGCCAGCAGCTTAAAGAGCGGTTGGGATCAGTTCTTC. It translates to CASSLKSGWDQFF.

The chain joins TRBV5-5 to TRBJ1-2, with TRBD1 identical over 7 bases. Unmatched junction bases numbered 13, after V lost 6 bases and J lost 2 bases. CDR3 length: 16 amino acids. From germline, CDR1 is SGHKS and CDR2 YYEKEE (reference sequence). The CDR3 nucleotides read TGTGCCAGCACCCTCGGACCAGGGGGAGGCAACTATGGCTACACCTTC. This encodes CASTLGPGGGNYGYTF.

The V gene is TRBV28, the J gene TRBJ1-4; TRBD1 might be the D (5 bases). The CDR3 extends over 16 amino acids. V dropped 1 base and J dropped 8 bases, with 17 bases sitting between them. CDR1 is MDHEN and CDR2 is SYDVKM in the germline V gene. The CDR3 loop is CASSLFPGGLEEKLFF. CDR3 DNA sequence: TGTGCCAGCAGTTTATTTCCGGGGGGTCTCGAAGAAAAACTGTTTTTT.

The chain is built from TRBV14 and TRBJ2-1; tentative D call: TRBD2 (5 bases). The V gene's germline CDR1 is SGHDN and CDR2 FVKESK. The length of the CDR3 is 13 residues. V was cut by 0 bases and J by 10 bases, with 10 bases left in between. The CDR3 region has the DNA TGTGCCAGCAGCCAAGATCTCTCGGGAGAGCAGTTCTTC. Protein: CASSQDLSGEQFF. The full variable domain, its missing parts supplied by reference TRBV14 and TRBJ2-1, is EAGVTQFPSHSVIEKGQTVTLRCDPISGHDNLYWYRRVMGKEIKFLLHFVKESKQDESGMPNNRFLAERTGGTYSTLKVQPAELEDSGVYFCASSQDLSGEQFFGPGTRLTVL.

The genes are TRBV29-1 and TRBJ2-1; 8 bases match TRBD1. The CDR3 sequence is 13 residues long. Looked up from germline, CDR1 is SQVTM and CDR2 is ANQGSEA. V lost 7 bases to trimming and J lost 0 bases; unmatched junction nucleotides: 2. The CDR3 here is CSAGQGSYNEQFF. CDR3 bases: TGCAGCGCCGGACAGGGCTCCTACAATGAGCAGTTCTTC.

The chain has TRBV5-4 and TRBJ2-7, with 7 bases identical to TRBD2. CDR1 is SGHNT and CDR2 is YYREEE in the germline V gene (reference sequence). This CDR3 has 15 residues. Losses at the gene ends were 4 bases for V and 1 base for J; bases not matched to a gene: 8. CDR3 sequence reads: CASSKEGRVSYEQYF. The CDR3 nucleotides read TGTGCCAGCAGCAAAGAAGGGAGGGTATCCTACGAGCAGTACTTC.

The chain uses TRBV7-3 and TRBJ2-1; 8 bases match TRBD1. This CDR3 has 13 amino acids. CDR1 and CDR2 from the germline V gene are SGHTA and FQGTGA. Trimming removed 5 bases from V and 9 bases from J; junction bases left unmatched: 6. CDR3 loop: CASSAYRGSEQFF. DNA of the CDR3: TGTGCCAGCAGCGCCTACAGGGGGAGTGAGCAGTTCTTC.

V and J are TRBV18 and TRBJ2-5; 8 bases align to TRBD1. Germline trimming cut 2 bases from V and 4 bases from J; bases unmatched to any gene: 3. The germline V gene has CDR1 KGHSH and CDR2 LQKENI. The CDR3 has 14 amino acids. The CDR3 sequence is CASSPGQGRETQYF. CDR3 nucleotides: TGTGCCAGCTCACCAGGACAGGGAAGAGAGACCCAGTACTTC.

This clone has only a few counts. The gene calls are TRBV5-5 and TRBJ1-1; TRBD1 aligns across 7 bases. CDR1 and CDR2 from the germline V gene are SGHKS and YYEKEE (reference sequence). V lost 4 bases and J lost 0; bases outside the gene matches: 6. This CDR3 contains 15 residues. The CDR3 DNA follows: TGTGCCAGCAGCCTCCAGACAGGGTTGAACACTGAAGCTTTCTTT. This codes for CASSLQTGLNTEAFF.

V usage is TRBV12-5 and J usage is TRBJ1-1, with 7 bases fitting TRBD1. The CDR3 runs to 18 residues. Germline CDR1 LGHNT, CDR2 FRNRAP. V lost 4 bases, J lost 0 bases, and 14 bases stayed unmatched. Written as DNA, the CDR3 is TGTGCTAGTGGTTCCATACTTAGCCGGGGGACAGTGAACACTGAAGCTTTCTTT. Its protein is CASGSILSRGTVNTEAFF.